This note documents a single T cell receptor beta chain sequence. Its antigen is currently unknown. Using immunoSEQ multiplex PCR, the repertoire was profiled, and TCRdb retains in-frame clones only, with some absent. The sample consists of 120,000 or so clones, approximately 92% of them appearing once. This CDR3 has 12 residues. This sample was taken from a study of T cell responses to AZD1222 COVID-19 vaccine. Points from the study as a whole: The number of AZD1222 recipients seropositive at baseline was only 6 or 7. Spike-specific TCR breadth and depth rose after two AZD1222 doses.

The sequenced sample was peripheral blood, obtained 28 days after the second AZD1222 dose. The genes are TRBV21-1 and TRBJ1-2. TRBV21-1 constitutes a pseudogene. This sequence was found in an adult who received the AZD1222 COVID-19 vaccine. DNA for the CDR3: TGTGCCAGCAGCAAAGTAAGGAATGGCTACACCTTC. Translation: CASSKVRNGYTF.